This T cell receptor (beta chain) was obtained from a study of blood T cell repertoires in COVID-19. As for the study in general: Donors in the United States, Italy and Spain gave samples during acute or convalescent COVID-19.

With 4 bases removed from V and 0 bases from J, the gap between germline ends came to 12 bases. This CDR3 contains 15 residues. Germline CDR1 reads KGHSH; CDR2 reads LQKENI. In the original workflow: The authors estimated nucleated cell counts from reference gene primer amplification. The repertoire was sequenced with immunoSEQ multiplex PCR; TCRdb's copy has only in-frame clones and lacks some. The V and J calls and clone size come from that table; D and trimming were worked out from the DNA. The table includes more than 75,000 clones, more than 70% detected once. The rearrangement uses TRBV18 and TRBJ1-1, with D perhaps TRBD1 (5 bases). Sequencing was carried out using peripheral blood. This TCR was sampled from a woman of 80 years or more with active COVID-19. The CDR3 loop is CASSRGVALNTEAFF. For the CDR3, the DNA is TGTGCCAGCTCACGGGGGGTGGCGCTGAACACTGAAGCTTTCTTT.